Listed below are T cell receptor beta chains from one sample, sequenced in a study of blood T cell repertoires in COVID-19. TCRdb's table, derived via immunoSEQ multiplex PCR, lists solely in-frame clones and lacks some. The top ten clones hold around 1.5% of a sample with some 190,000 clones, about nine tenths of them seen once. Sequenced input: peripheral blood. Receptors were obtained from a man aged 18 to 35 with active or convalescent COVID-19. Both conserved end residues are part of each CDR3. Fields, in order: D gene, V gene, clone size, J gene, CDR3 protein, CDR3 DNA. A D gene is named only where the DNA matches it firmly. Clone size is stated in some rows and not others, as once, few, many or a class when expanded.

TRBD2	TRBV11-1	few	TRBJ2-3	CASSIGTSGSTDTQYF	TGTGCCAGCAGCATAGGGACTAGCGGGAGCACAGATACGCAGTATTTT
.	TRBV30	.	TRBJ1-2	CAWSAGVEIGYTF	TGTGCCTGGAGTGCTGGTGTTGAGATAGGCTACACCTTC
.	TRBV5-4	.	TRBJ2-1	CASSSPIYNEQFF	TGTGCCAGCAGCTCACCTATCTACAATGAGCAGTTCTTC
TRBD1	TRBV30	.	TRBJ2-7	CAWRQGGSYEQYF	TGTGCCTGGAGACAGGGGGGTTCCTACGAGCAGTACTTC
.	TRBV7-3	.	TRBJ2-5	CASSPSGTWGETQYF	TGTGCCAGCAGCCCCTCCGGGACTTGGGGAGAGACCCAGTACTTC
TRBD2	TRBV2	.	TRBJ2-1	CASHRTSGGKYNEQFF	TGTGCCAGCCACCGGACTAGCGGGGGCAAATACAATGAGCAGTTCTTC
TRBD1	TRBV10-3	.	TRBJ1-5	CAISDGQGGLNQPQHF	TGTGCCATCAGTGATGGACAGGGGGGACTAAATCAGCCCCAGCATTTT
TRBD2	TRBV15	.	TRBJ2-3	CATSRETSVLDTQYF	TGTGCCACCAGCAGAGAGACTAGCGTATTAGATACGCAGTATTTT
.	TRBV6-6	.	TRBJ1-2	CASNLDTSPLGYGYTF	TGTGCCAGCAATTTGGATACCTCACCCCTAGGCTATGGCTACACCTTC
TRBD2	TRBV27	.	TRBJ2-1	CASSLGTSVYNEQFF	TGTGCCAGCAGTTTAGGGACTAGCGTGTACAATGAGCAGTTCTTC
.	TRBV9	.	TRBJ2-3	CASSRQVDTFTDTQYF	TGTGCCAGCAGCCGACAGGTGGACACGTTCACAGATACGCAGTATTTT
.	TRBV6-5	.	TRBJ1-3	CASGLGSSGNTIYF	TGTGCCAGCGGACTCGGCAGCTCTGGAAACACCATATATTTT
.	TRBV29-1	.	TRBJ2-3	CSASDQAGTDTQYF	TGCAGCGCTTCCGACCAGGCCGGCACAGATACGCAGTATTTT
.	TRBV12-3/TRBV12-4	.	TRBJ2-7	CASSLNQGSEQYF	TGTGCCAGCAGTTTAAATCAGGGATCCGAGCAGTACTTC
.	TRBV19	.	TRBJ2-1	CASSISPSRLGNEQFF	TGTGCCAGTAGTATAAGTCCTAGTCGCTTAGGCAATGAGCAGTTCTTC